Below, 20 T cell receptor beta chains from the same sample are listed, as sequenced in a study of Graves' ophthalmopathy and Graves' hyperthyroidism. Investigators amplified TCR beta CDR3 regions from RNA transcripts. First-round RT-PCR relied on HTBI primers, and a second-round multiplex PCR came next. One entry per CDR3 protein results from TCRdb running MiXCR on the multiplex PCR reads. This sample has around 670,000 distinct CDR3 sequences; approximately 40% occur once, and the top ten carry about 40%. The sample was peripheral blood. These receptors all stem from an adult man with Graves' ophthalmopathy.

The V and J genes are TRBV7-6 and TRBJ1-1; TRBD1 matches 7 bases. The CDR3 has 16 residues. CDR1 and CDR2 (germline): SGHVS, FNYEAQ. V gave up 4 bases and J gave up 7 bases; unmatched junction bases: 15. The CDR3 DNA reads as TGTGCCAGCAGCTCCTGGACAGGCACGCTTCGGAGTGAAGCTTTCTTT. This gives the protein CASSSWTGTLRSEAFF.

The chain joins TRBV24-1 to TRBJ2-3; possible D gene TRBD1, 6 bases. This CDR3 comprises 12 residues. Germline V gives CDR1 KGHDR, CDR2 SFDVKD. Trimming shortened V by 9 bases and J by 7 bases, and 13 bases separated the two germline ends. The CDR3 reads CATSDSVNTQYF. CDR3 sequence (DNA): TGTGCCACCTCGGACAGCGTCAATACGCAGTATTTT.

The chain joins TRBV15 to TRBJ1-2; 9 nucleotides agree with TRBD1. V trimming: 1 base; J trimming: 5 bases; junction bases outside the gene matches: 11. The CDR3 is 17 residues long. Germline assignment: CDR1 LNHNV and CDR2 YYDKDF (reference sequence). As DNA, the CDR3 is TGTGCCACCAGCAGAGGGCCAGCCCTGACAGGGGGTTATGGCTACACCTTC. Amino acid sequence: CATSRGPALTGGYGYTF.

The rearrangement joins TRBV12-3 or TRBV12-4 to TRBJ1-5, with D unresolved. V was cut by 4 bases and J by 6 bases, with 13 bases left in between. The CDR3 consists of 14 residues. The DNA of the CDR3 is TGTGCCAGCAGTTCGGGTGAGTTGGGTCAGCCCCAGCATTTT. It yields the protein CASSSGELGQPQHF.

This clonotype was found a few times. The CDR3 region is CASSSPPSGEQYF. In nucleotides, the CDR3 is TGTGCCAGCAGTAGCCCCCCTAGCGGGGAGCAGTACTTC. The V and J genes are TRBV6-1 and TRBJ2-7; 8 bases align to TRBD2. The ends lost 5 bases at V and 7 bases at J; junction bases unmatched: 7. Germline values: CDR1 MNHNS, CDR2 SASEGT. The CDR3 has 13 residues.

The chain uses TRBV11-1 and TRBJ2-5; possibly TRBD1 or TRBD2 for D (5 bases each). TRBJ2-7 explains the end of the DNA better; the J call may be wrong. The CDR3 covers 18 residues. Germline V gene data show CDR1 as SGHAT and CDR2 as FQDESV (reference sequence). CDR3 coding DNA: TGTGCCAGCAGCTTATCACATCTCCTGGGTGAGGGGTCCTACGAGCAGTACTTC. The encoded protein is CASSLSHLLGEGSYEQYF.

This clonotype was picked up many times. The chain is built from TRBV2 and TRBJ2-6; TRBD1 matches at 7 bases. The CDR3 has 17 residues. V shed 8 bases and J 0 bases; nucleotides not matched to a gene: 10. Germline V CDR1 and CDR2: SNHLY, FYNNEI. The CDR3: CASLPDRFSSGANVLTF. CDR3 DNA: TGTGCCAGCCTCCCGGACAGGTTTAGCTCTGGGGCCAACGTCCTGACTTTC.

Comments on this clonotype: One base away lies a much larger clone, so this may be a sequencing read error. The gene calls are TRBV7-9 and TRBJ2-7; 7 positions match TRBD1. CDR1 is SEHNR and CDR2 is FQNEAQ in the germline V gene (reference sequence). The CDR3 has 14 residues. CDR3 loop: CASSSSGGSYERYF. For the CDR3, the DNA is TGTGCCAGCAGCTCCTCAGGGGGAAGTTACGAGCGGTACTTC.

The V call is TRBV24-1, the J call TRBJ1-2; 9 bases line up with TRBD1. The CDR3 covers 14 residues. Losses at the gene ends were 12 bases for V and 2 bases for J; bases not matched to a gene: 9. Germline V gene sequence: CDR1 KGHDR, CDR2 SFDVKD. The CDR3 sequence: CAWSWTGANYGYTF. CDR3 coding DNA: TGTGCCTGGTCTTGGACAGGGGCCAACTATGGCTACACCTTC.

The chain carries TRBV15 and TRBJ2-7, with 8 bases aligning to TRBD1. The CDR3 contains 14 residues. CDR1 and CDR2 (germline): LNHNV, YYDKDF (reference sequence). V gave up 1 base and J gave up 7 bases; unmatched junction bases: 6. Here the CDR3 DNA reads TGTGCCACCAGCAGAGTGGGACAGGTGGGGGAGCAGTACTTC. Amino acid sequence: CATSRVGQVGEQYF.

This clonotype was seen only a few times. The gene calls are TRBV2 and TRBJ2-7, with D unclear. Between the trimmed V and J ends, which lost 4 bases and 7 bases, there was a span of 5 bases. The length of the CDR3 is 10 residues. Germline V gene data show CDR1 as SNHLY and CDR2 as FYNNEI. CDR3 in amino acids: CASSGWEQYF. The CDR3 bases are TGTGCCAGCAGTGGATGGGAGCAGTACTTC.

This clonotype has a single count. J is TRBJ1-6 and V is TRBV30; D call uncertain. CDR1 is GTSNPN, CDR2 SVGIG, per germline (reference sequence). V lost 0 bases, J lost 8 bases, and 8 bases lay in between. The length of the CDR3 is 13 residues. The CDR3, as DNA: TGTGCCTGGAGTGTAGGCTGGGATTCACCCCTCCACTTT. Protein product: CAWSVGWDSPLHF.

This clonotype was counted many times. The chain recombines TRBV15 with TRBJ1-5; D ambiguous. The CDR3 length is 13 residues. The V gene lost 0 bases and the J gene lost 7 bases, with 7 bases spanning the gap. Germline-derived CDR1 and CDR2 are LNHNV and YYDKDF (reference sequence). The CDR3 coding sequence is TGTGCCACCAGCAGAGATCCAGAACAGCCCCAGCATTTT. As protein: CATSRDPEQPQHF.

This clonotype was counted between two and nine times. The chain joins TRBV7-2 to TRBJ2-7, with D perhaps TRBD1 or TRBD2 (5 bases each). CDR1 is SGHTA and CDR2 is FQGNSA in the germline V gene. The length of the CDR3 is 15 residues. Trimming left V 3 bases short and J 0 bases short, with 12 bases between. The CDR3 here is CASSFDRDPSYEQYF. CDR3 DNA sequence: TGTGCCAGCAGCTTCGACCGGGACCCCTCCTACGAGCAGTACTTC. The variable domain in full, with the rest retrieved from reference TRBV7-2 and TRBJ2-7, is GAGVSQSPSNKVTEKGKDVELRCDPISGHTALYWYRQSLGQGLEFLIYFQGNSAPDKSGLPSDRFSAERTGGSVSTLTIQRTQQEDSAVYLCASSFDRDPSYEQYFGPGTRLTVT.

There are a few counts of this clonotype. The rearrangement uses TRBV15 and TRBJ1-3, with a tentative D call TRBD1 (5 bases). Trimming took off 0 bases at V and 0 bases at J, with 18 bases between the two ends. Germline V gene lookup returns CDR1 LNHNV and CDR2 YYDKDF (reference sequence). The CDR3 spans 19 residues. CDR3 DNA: TGTGCCACCAGCAGAGATATCCCCCAGGGAACTGCCTCTGGAAACACCATATATTTT. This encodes CATSRDIPQGTASGNTIYF.

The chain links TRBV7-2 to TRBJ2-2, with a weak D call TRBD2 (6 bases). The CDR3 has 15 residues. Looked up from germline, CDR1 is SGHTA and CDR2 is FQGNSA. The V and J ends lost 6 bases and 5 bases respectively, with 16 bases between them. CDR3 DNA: TGTGCCAGCAGTCCGGACGGGAGAGATACCGGGGAGCTGTTTTTT. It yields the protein CASSPDGRDTGELFF.

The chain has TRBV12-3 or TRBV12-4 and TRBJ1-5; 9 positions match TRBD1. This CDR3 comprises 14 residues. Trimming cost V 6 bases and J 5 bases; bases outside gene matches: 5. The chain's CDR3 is CASSLRDRDQPQHF. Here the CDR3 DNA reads TGTGCCAGCAGCCTCCGGGACAGGGATCAGCCCCAGCATTTT.

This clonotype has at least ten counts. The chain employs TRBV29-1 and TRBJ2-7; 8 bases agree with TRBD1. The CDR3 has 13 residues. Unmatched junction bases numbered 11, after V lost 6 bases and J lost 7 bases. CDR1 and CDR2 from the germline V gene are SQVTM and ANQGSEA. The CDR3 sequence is CSVIQGEFWEQYF. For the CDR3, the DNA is TGCAGCGTCATACAGGGGGAGTTTTGGGAGCAGTACTTC.

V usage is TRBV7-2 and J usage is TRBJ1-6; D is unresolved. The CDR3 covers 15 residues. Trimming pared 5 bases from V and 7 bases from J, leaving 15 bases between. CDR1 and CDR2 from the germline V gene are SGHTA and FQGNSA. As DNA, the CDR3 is TGTGCCAGCAGCCAAGATTCGGGCGTCAATTCACCCCTCCACTTT. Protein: CASSQDSGVNSPLHF.

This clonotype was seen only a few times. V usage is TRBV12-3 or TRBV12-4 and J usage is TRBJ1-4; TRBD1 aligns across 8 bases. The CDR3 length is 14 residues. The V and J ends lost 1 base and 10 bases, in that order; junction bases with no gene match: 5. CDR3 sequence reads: CASSLGTGRVKLFF. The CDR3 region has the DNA TGTGCCAGCAGTTTAGGGACAGGGAGGGTAAAACTGTTTTTT.